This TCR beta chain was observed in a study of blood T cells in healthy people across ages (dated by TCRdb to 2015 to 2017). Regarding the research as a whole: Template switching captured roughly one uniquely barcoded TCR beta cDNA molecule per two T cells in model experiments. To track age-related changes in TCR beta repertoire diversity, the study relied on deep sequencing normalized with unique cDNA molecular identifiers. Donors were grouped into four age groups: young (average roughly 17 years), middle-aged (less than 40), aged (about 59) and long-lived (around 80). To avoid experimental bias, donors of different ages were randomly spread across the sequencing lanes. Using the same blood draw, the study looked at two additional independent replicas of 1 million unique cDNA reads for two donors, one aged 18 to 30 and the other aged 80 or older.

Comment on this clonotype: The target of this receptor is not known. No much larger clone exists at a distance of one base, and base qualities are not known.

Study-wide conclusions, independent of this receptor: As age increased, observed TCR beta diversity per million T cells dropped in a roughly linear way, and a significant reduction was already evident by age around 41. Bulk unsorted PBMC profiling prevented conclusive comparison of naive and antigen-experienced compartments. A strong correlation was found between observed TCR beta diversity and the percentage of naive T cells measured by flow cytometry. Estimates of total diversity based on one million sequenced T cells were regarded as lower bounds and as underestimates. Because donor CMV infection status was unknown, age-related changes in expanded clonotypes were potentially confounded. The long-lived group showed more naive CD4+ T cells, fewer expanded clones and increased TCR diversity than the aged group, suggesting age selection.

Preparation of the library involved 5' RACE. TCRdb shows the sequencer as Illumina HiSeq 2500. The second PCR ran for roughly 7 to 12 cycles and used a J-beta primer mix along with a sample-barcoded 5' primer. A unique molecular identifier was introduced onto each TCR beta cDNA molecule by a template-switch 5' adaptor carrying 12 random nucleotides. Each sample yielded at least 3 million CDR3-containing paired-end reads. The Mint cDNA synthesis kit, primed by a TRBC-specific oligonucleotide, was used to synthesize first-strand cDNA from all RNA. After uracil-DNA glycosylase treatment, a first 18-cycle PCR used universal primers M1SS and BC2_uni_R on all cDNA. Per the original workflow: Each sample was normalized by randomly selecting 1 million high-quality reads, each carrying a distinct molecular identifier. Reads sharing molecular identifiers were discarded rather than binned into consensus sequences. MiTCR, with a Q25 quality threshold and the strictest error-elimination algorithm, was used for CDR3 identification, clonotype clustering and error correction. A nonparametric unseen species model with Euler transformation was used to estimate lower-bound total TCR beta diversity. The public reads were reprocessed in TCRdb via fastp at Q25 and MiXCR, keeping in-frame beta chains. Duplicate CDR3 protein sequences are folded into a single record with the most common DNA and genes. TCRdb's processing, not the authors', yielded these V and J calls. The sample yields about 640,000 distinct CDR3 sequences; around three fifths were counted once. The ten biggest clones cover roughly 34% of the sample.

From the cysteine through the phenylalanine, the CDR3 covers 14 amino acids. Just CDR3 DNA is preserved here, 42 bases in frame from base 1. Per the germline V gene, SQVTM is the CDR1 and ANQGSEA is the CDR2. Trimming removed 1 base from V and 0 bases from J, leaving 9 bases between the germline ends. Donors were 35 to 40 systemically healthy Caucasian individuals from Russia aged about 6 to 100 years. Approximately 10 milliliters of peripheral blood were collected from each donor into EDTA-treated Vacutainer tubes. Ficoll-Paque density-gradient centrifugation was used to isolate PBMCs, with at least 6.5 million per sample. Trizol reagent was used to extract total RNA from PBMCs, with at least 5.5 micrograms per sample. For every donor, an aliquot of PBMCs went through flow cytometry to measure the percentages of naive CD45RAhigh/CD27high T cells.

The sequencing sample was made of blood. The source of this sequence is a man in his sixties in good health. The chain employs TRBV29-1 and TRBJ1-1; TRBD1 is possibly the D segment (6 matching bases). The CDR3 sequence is CSVEVQGMNTEAFF. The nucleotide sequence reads TGCAGCGTTGAAGTTCAGGGGATGAACACTGAAGCTTTCTTT.